Following are 27 T cell receptor beta chains from one sample sequenced in a study of technical replicates of blood from several donors. The assay was immunoSEQ multiplex PCR, and TCRdb's table has in-frame clones only and misses some. The sample contains 75,000 to 90,000 clones, approximately 92% of which appear only once. Sequences were obtained from T cells isolated from PBMCs. The receptors come from a human donor in good health.

The genes are TRBV6-1 and TRBJ1-1; D not certain. Germline CDR1 reads MNHNS; CDR2 reads SASEGT. Trimming cost V 2 bases and J 8 bases, with 12 bases left between them. The CDR3 is 13 amino acids. The CDR3 bases are TGTGCCAGCAGTGAAAAGAGAGGGAGCGAAGCTTTCTTT. As protein: CASSEKRGSEAFF.

The chain employs TRBV19 and TRBJ1-1, with D unresolved. In germline, CDR1 is LNHDA, CDR2 SQIVND (reference sequence). V was trimmed by 6 bases and J by 1 base, leaving 6 bases between them. The CDR3 covers 12 residues. Here the CDR3 reads CASRRGNTEAFF. CDR3 in DNA: TGTGCCAGTAGAAGAGGGAACACTGAAGCTTTCTTT.

The rearrangement joins TRBV5-1 to TRBJ1-1; D uncertain. This CDR3 has 15 amino acids. Germline V gene lookup returns CDR1 SGHRS and CDR2 YFSETQ. Deletions cut 1 base from V and 0 bases from J, with 10 bases between. The CDR3 loop reads CASSLYNTLNTEAFF. Here the CDR3 DNA reads TGCGCCAGCAGCTTGTATAATACTCTGAACACTGAAGCTTTCTTT. The complete variable domain, with remaining parts taken from reference TRBV5-1 and TRBJ1-1, reads KAGVTQTPRYLIKTRGQQVTLSCSPISGHRSVSWYQQTPGQGLQFLFEYFSETQRNKGNFPGRFSGRQFSNSRSEMNVSTLELGDSALYLCASSLYNTLNTEAFFGQGTRLTVV.

V usage is TRBV4-1 and J usage is TRBJ2-1; maybe TRBD2 (6 bases). This CDR3 is built from 15 residues. V was clipped by 3 bases and J by 6 bases, with 15 bases between them. The germline CDR1 and CDR2 sequences are MGHRA and YSYEKL. This chain's CDR3 is CASSQEGSAGNEQFF. DNA of the CDR3: TGCGCCAGCAGCCAGGAGGGGTCAGCGGGCAATGAGCAGTTCTTC.

The V and J genes are TRBV18 and TRBJ2-7; D is possibly TRBD1 (6 bases). This CDR3 comprises 15 residues. V was cut by 4 bases and J by 3 bases, with 16 bases left in between. Germline V gives CDR1 KGHSH, CDR2 LQKENI. CDR3 sequence reads: CASSRLTGTGYEQYF. The CDR3 nucleotides are TGTGCCAGCTCACGTCTGACAGGAACGGGCTACGAGCAGTACTTC.

The chain has TRBV7-3 and TRBJ1-1; 11 bases are shared with TRBD1. The V segment lost 5 bases and the J segment 5 bases; nucleotides outside the gene matches: 4. Germline V gene data show CDR1 as SGHTA and CDR2 as FQGTGA. This CDR3 comprises 14 residues. The DNA for the CDR3 is TGTGCCAGCAGCCCGGGGACAGGGGGGACTGAAGCTTTCTTT. Its protein is CASSPGTGGTEAFF.

This clone has just one count. V usage is TRBV19 and J usage is TRBJ2-3, with TRBD2 matching 9 bases. The trim removed 3 bases at V and 3 bases at J, leaving 19 bases unmatched. The germline V gene has CDR1 LNHDA and CDR2 SQIVND (reference sequence). This CDR3 is 20 amino acids long. In nucleotides, the CDR3 is TGTGCCAGTAGTATCCGCGGGACTAGCTACAACCCCCTTGGTACAGATACGCAGTATTTT. Protein: CASSIRGTSYNPLGTDTQYF.

V is TRBV19 and J is TRBJ1-5, with D possibly TRBD1 on 5 matching bases. V was clipped by 7 bases and J by 4 bases, with 14 bases between them. Germline CDR1 LNHDA, CDR2 SQIVND (reference sequence). The CDR3 runs 14 residues. Written as DNA, the CDR3 is TGTGCCAGTACCACCGGGGGGGGGAATCAGCCCCAGCATTTT. Amino acids: CASTTGGGNQPQHF.

The chain carries TRBV5-1 and TRBJ2-5; 7 bases match TRBD2. This CDR3 contains 16 residues. Germline values: CDR1 SGHRS, CDR2 YFSETQ. Germline trimming cut 3 bases from V and 1 base from J; bases unmatched to any gene: 9. Written as DNA, the CDR3 is TGCGCCAGCAGCTATATAGTAAGGACTAGCCAAGAGACCCAGTACTTC. This translates into CASSYIVRTSQETQYF.

The chain links TRBV2 to TRBJ2-7, with 10 bases aligning to TRBD2. Germline V gene lookup returns CDR1 SNHLY and CDR2 FYNNEI. The CDR3 runs 15 residues. J lost 5 bases, V lost 0 bases, and 4 bases had no gene match. The CDR3 sequence: CASSEAGTSVHEQYF. CDR3 DNA: TGTGCCAGCAGTGAAGCCGGGACTAGCGTGCACGAGCAGTACTTC.

This chain joins TRBV27 and TRBJ1-5; a possible D gene is TRBD1 (6 bases). Germline V gene data show CDR1 as MNHEY and CDR2 as SMNVEV (reference sequence). CDR3 size: 16 residues. The germline V and J ends were trimmed by 1 base and 5 bases, with 15 bases remaining between them. In DNA, the CDR3 is TGTGCCAGCAGTTTATTAGCCCCACAGGGCCATCAGCCCCAGCATTTT. It encodes CASSLLAPQGHQPQHF.

This rearrangement joins TRBV11-2 to TRBJ2-4; 8 nucleotides line up with TRBD2. The CDR3 is 15 residues long. J lost 7 bases, V lost 4 bases, and 9 bases had no gene match. Germline CDR1 and CDR2: SGHAT and FQNNGV. CDR3 residues: CASSSSGLAGNIQYF. DNA for the CDR3: TGTGCCAGCAGCTCGTCAGGACTAGCTGGGAACATTCAGTACTTC.

This chain links TRBV27 with TRBJ1-5, with D perhaps matching TRBD1 (6 bases). CDR3 length: 15 residues. In germline, CDR1 is MNHEY, CDR2 SMNVEV (reference sequence). Trimming took 3 bases from V and 3 from J, leaving 12 bases between them. CDR3 protein: CASSFLGTFNQPQHF. DNA for the CDR3: TGTGCCAGCAGTTTCCTCGGGACATTCAATCAGCCCCAGCATTTT.

The V gene is TRBV2, the J gene TRBJ2-2; TRBD1 matches 8 bases. The CDR3 contains 12 residues. Germline CDR1 SNHLY, CDR2 FYNNEI. Trimming took 11 bases from V and 7 from J; bases not matched to a gene: 6. The CDR3 is CAAAGTGGELFF. The DNA for the CDR3 is TGTGCCGCGGCGGGGACAGGCGGGGAGCTGTTTTTT.

The chain is built from TRBV5-6 and TRBJ2-1; 7 bases are shared with TRBD2. This CDR3 is built from 14 residues. Germline CDR1 SGHDT, CDR2 YYEEEE. Trimming at V came to 4 bases and at J to 1 base, leaving 2 bases not matched to a gene. The CDR3 sequence: CASSPAGSYNEQFF. CDR3 bases: TGTGCCAGCAGCCCAGCGGGGTCCTACAATGAGCAGTTCTTC. Variable domain in full (rest from reference TRBV5-6 and TRBJ2-1): DAGVTQSPTHLIKTRGQQVTLRCSPKSGHDTVSWYQQALGQGPQFIFQYYEEEERQRGNFPDRFSGHQFPNYSSELNVNALLLGDSALYLCASSPAGSYNEQFFGPGTRLTVL.

This rearrangement joins TRBV5-4 to TRBJ2-2; D gene unclear. Germline CDR1 and CDR2: SGHNT and YYREEE (reference sequence). The CDR3 runs 13 residues. V shed 0 bases and J shed 6 bases, with 6 bases lying between them. The CDR3 DNA reads as TGTGCCAGCAGCTTGGGCCAGGCCGGGGAGCTGTTTTTT. Its translation: CASSLGQAGELFF.

This clone was recorded only once. The chain carries TRBV4-1 and TRBJ2-6, with D perhaps TRBD2 (5 bases). Germline CDR1 and CDR2: MGHRA and YSYEKL. The CDR3 is 17 amino acids. The V end was cut by 1 base, the J end by 1 base, with 11 bases between. This CDR3 is CASSQVEVLSGANVLTF. CDR3 bases: TGCGCCAGCAGCCAAGTGGAGGTACTTTCTGGGGCCAACGTCCTGACTTTC.

This rearrangement joins TRBV28 to TRBJ1-4, with D maybe TRBD1 (6 bases). This CDR3 has 14 amino acids. Looked up from germline, CDR1 is MDHEN and CDR2 is SYDVKM. Deletions cut 3 bases from V and 8 bases from J, with 13 bases between. The CDR3 sequence is CASSFGGAIEKLFF. The CDR3 bases are TGTGCCAGCAGTTTTGGGGGGGCTATCGAAAAACTGTTTTTT. Filled out from reference TRBV28 and TRBJ1-4, the complete variable domain reads DVKVTQSSRYLVKRTGEKVFLECVQDMDHENMFWYRQDPGLGLRLIYFSYDVKMKEKGDIPEGYSVSREKKERFSLILESASTNQTSMYLCASSFGGAIEKLFFGSGTQLSVL.

The V and J genes are TRBV4-1 and TRBJ2-1, with D unresolved. The CDR3 sequence is 14 residues long. Germline V gene sequence: CDR1 MGHRA, CDR2 YSYEKL. Trimming pared 2 bases from V and 4 bases from J, leaving 9 bases between. The CDR3 loop reads CASSQPRGYNEQFF. CDR3 nucleotides: TGCGCCAGCAGCCAACCCCGAGGTTACAATGAGCAGTTCTTC.

This chain links TRBV29-1 with TRBJ2-7; D unclear. This CDR3 comprises 13 residues. The V gene's germline CDR1 is SQVTM and CDR2 ANQGSEA. Trimming pared 5 bases from V and 6 bases from J, leaving 17 bases between. CDR3 DNA: TGCAGCGTTCGGATCGCAGGTCAGTCCGAGCAGTACTTC. Its translation is CSVRIAGQSEQYF.

There are a few counts of this clone. The chain is built from TRBV4-1 and TRBJ2-1; 7 bases align to TRBD2. V trimming: 0 bases; J trimming: 4 bases; junction bases outside the gene matches: 12. Germline-derived CDR1 and CDR2 are MGHRA and YSYEKL. There are 18 residues in the CDR3. The CDR3 spells CASSQEVPPAGMYNEQFF. The CDR3 nucleotides read TGCGCCAGCAGCCAAGAGGTGCCGCCAGCGGGAATGTACAATGAGCAGTTCTTC.

A few counts support this clone. The chain combines TRBV4-2 with TRBJ1-1, with 7 positions matching TRBD1. With 5 bases clipped from V and 0 bases from J, the junction kept 3 bases outside the gene matches. CDR1 LGHNA and CDR2 YNFKEQ come from the germline V gene. The CDR3 covers 14 residues. Here the CDR3 DNA reads TGTGCCAGCAGCGGGACAGTAATGAACACTGAAGCTTTCTTT. It encodes CASSGTVMNTEAFF.

The table lists this clone with a count of one. J is TRBJ1-5 and V is TRBV12-5; no clear D gene. Between the trimmed V and J ends, which lost 1 base and 6 bases, there was a span of 10 bases. Germline CDR1 reads LGHNT; CDR2 reads FRNRAP. The CDR3 consists of 14 residues. The CDR3 sequence: CASGLDGVIQPQHF. CDR3 nucleotide sequence: TGTGCTAGTGGTTTGGACGGGGTGATTCAGCCCCAGCATTTT.

The chain combines TRBV18 with TRBJ2-7; D is possibly TRBD2 (5 bases). V was shortened by 3 bases and J by 0 bases, with 12 bases between the two germline ends. From germline, CDR1 is KGHSH and CDR2 LQKENI. This CDR3 region has 15 residues. The CDR3 bases are TGTGCCAGCTCACCGATCGAGGGAAGCTCCTACGAGCAGTACTTC. This gives the protein CASSPIEGSSYEQYF.

The rearrangement uses TRBV4-1 and TRBJ2-1; the D is unclear. CDR3 size: 14 residues. Germline values: CDR1 MGHRA, CDR2 YSYEKL. V dropped 5 bases and J dropped 0 bases, with 8 bases sitting between them. The CDR3 region is CASSSISSYNEQFF. Here the CDR3 DNA reads TGCGCCAGCAGCTCCATTAGCTCCTACAATGAGCAGTTCTTC.

This clone was recorded only once. The rearrangement joins TRBV28 to TRBJ1-2; 8 bases are a match to TRBD1. J was trimmed by 2 bases and V by 0 bases; bases with no gene match: 2. CDR1 MDHEN and CDR2 SYDVKM come from the germline V gene. This CDR3 spans 15 amino acids. Written as DNA, the CDR3 is TGTGCCAGCAGTTTATGGTCAGGGGGCAACTATGGCTACACCTTC. Translated, it gives CASSLWSGGNYGYTF.

This clone was seen a single time. DNA for the CDR3: TGTGCCAGCAGTCTCGGACAGGGGGCCTACGAGCAGTACTTC. Translating it yields CASSLGQGAYEQYF. J is TRBJ2-7 and V is TRBV28, with 10 bases lining up with TRBD1. The germline gives CDR1 MDHEN, CDR2 SYDVKM. The CDR3 spans 14 residues. With 5 bases clipped from V and 2 bases from J, the junction kept 3 bases outside the gene matches.